The source of this T cell receptor beta chain is a study of CD8 T cells in ankylosing spondylitis (dated by TCRdb to 2016 to 2017). Concerning the study at large: The study profiled T cell receptor beta repertoires in healthy donors and ankylosing spondylitis patients to find disease-linked TCR variants. Peripheral blood samples were taken, and synovial fluid was additionally collected from ankylosing spondylitis patients. The full study cohort was made up of about two dozen ankylosing spondylitis patients and 108 healthy donors.

Synovial fluid samples were paired with blood samples taken from the same ankylosing spondylitis patients. The sequencing machine was an Illumina HiSeq 2500. Quantitative 5'-RACE with molecular barcodes was used to prepare TCR beta libraries. Turning to the authors' computational methods: A new computational method, built on a probabilistic model of VDJ rearrangement, was used to identify disease-linked TCR variants. The public reads were quality trimmed at Q25 with fastp and then assembled into clones with MiXCR by TCRdb, keeping productive beta chains. For every CDR3 protein sequence, its rows merge into one entry that carries the most common genes and DNA. What appears here as the V and J calls and clone size reflects TCRdb's work, not the paper's. Counted in this sample were about 150,000 distinct CDR3 sequences; around 32% of them appeared once. The ten biggest clones cover 5.5% to 7.5% of the sample.

Overall results and qualifications from the work: Some motif variants were previously reported in synovial fluid and blood of reactive arthritis patients, suggesting common disease-initiation mechanisms. According to the report, matched synovial fluid samples from ankylosing spondylitis patients were significantly enriched for the disease-linked clones. The disease-linked clones had a CD8+ phenotype and were found at relatively low frequencies in peripheral blood. A TCR beta motif of fewer than 10 highly homologous amino acid variants appeared characteristic of blood from ankylosing spondylitis patients.

This clonotype was counted ten times or more. Its binding antigen is unknown. One base away there is no much larger clone; base qualities are not given. This clonotype originated in a male donor with ankylosing spondylitis. The sample was synovial fluid, either unsorted or a sorted T cell fraction (not recorded which).

The DNA sequence follows: TGTGCCAGCAGCCGGCTAGCGGGGGGTGCAGATACGCAGTATTTT. Translated, it gives CASSRLAGGADTQYF. The chain uses TRBV4-2 and TRBJ2-3, with 11 bases in between that match TRBD2. From a lookup of the germline V gene, CDR1 and CDR2 are LGHNA and YNFKEQ. V and J are trimmed by 4 bases and 4 bases, and the gene matches miss 4 bases of the junction. Taken from cysteine to phenylalanine, the CDR3 has 15 residues. Left in the record is the CDR3 DNA by itself, 45 bases read in frame from the first base.